Below, one TCR beta chain is given with its context. One end of the junction varies from germline; a read error may be responsible. Three rounds of nested PCR, following a modified ARM-PCR protocol, produced the TCRbeta library. In TCRdb, the multiplex PCR reads were re-called with MiXCR into one record per CDR3 protein. Here the sample spans about 98,000 distinct CDR3 sequences, 75% to 85% being singletons. RNA was extracted from bulk tissue without any cell sorting. Distant lung tissue was collected more than 3 cm away from the tumor edge. The CDR3 loop spans 15 amino acids. The data were obtained in a study of tumor and adjacent non-tumor tissue in lung cancer.

This chain joins TRBV12-3 or TRBV12-4 and TRBJ2-2, with no clear D. Sequenced input: distant non-tumor lung tissue. The clonotype originates from a man aged 60 to 69 with small cell lung cancer. For the CDR3, the DNA is TGTGCCAGCAGTTCCGGGTCCCCAAACATCGGGGAGCTGTTTTTT. Protein product: CASSSGSPNIGELFF.